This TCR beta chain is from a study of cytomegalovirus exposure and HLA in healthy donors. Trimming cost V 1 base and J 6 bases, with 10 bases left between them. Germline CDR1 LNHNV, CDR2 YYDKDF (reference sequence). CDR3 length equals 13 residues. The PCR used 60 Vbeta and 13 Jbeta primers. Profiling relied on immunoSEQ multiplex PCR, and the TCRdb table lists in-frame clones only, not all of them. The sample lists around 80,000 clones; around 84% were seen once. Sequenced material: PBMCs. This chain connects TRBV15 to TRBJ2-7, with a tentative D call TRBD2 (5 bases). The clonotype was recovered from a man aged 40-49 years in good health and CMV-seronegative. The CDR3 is CATSRAGDPEQYF. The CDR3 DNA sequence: TGTGCCACCAGCAGAGCCGGGGATCCCGAGCAGTACTTC. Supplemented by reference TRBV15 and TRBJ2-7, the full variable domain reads DAMVIQNPRYQVTQFGKPVTLSCSQTLNHNVMYWYQQKSSQAPKLLFHYYDKDFNNEADTPDNFQSRRPNTSFCFLDIRSPGLGDTAMYLCATSRAGDPEQYFGPGTRLTVT.